This section outlines one TCR beta chain sequence together with its context. The data stem from a study of T-cell reconstitution after alpha-beta-depleted transplantation in children. The TCRbeta library incorporated unique molecular identifiers. Via MiXCR, TCRdb re-called the PCR reads, giving one row per CDR3 protein. Here the sample spans hundreds of thousands of distinct CDR3 sequences, roughly 17% being singletons. V was cut by 5 bases and J by 3 bases, with 14 bases left in between. From germline, CDR1 is SGHAT and CDR2 FQNNGV. The CDR3 contains 14 residues. This chain links TRBV11-2 with TRBJ2-7; a possible D gene is TRBD2 (6 bases). This sample comprised PBMCs from the stem cell graft donor, obtained from the stem cell graft. This clonotype originated in a human donor who donated a stem cell graft to a child with acute myeloid leukemia. This chain's CDR3 is CASSVPGLNYEQYF. In DNA, the CDR3 is TGTGCCAGCAGCGTGCCGGGACTGAACTACGAGCAGTACTTC.